This TCR beta chain was recovered during a study of T cells in Graves' hyperthyroidism and ophthalmopathy. There were TCR beta CDR3 regions amplified from RNA transcripts. During a first-round RT-PCR of the TCR CDR3, the HTBI primer set was used. TCRdb independently ran MiXCR on the multiplex PCR reads; one entry per CDR3 protein. Of approximately 870,000 distinct CDR3 sequences listed, around 38% were seen once; the top ten hold roughly 8.3%. Germline V gives CDR1 SGHTA, CDR2 FQGTGA. This CDR3 comprises 13 residues. This TCR derives from a man between 18 and 35 years old with Graves' hyperthyroidism. This chain connects TRBV7-3 to TRBJ2-5; D possibly matches TRBD1 or TRBD2 (6 bases each). The J call could be wrong; TRBJ2-1 is a better fit for the DNA end. The material sequenced was blood. The chain's CDR3 is CASSKGGRGEQFF. The CDR3 coding sequence is TGTGCCAGCAGCAAAGGGGGGCGAGGTGAGCAGTTCTTC.